Shown below are 23 T cell receptor beta chains from a single sample sequenced in a study of shared clonotypes between healthy human individuals. The repertoire was sequenced with immunoSEQ multiplex PCR; TCRdb's copy has only in-frame clones and lacks some. The table lists over a million clones, approximately 80% of them singletons. Source material: memory CD4+ T cells from PBMCs. The subset denotes: CD45RA-negative fraction. The receptors originated from a man between 18 and 35 years old in good health. Some clones in this sample may be carry-over from other donors' samples.

CDR3 sequence: CASSVGNRNGELFF. CDR3 nucleotides: TGTGCCAGCAGCGTAGGCAACAGGAACGGGGAGCTGTTTTTT. The genes are TRBV9 and TRBJ2-2, with D possibly matching TRBD1 (5 bases). V lost 0 bases and J lost 7, with 10 bases in between. Germline CDR1 is SGDLS and CDR2 is YYNGEE. CDR3 length: 14 amino acids.

The V gene is TRBV5-1, the J gene TRBJ2-5; the match to TRBD2 covers 16 bases. The CDR3 is 17 residues long. CDR1 is SGHRS and CDR2 is YFSETQ in the germline V gene. J was trimmed by 4 bases and V by 2 bases; bases with no gene match: 5. The CDR3 sequence: CASSFLGLAGGRETQYF. In DNA form, the CDR3 reads TGCGCCAGCAGCTTCTTGGGACTAGCGGGAGGGCGAGAGACCCAGTACTTC.

CDR3 amino acids: CASSDGQGYTGELFF. The CDR3 DNA sequence: TGTGCCAGCAGCGACGGACAGGGGTACACCGGGGAGCTGTTTTTT. This chain connects TRBV4-2 to TRBJ2-2; 9 nucleotides agree with TRBD1. V shed 5 bases and J 3 bases; nucleotides not matched to a gene: 4. Germline CDR1 reads LGHNA; CDR2 reads YNFKEQ. CDR3 size: 15 residues.

This clone was seen a single time. This chain uses TRBV27 with TRBJ2-3; the match to TRBD2 covers 8 bases. The CDR3 runs 15 residues. CDR1 is MNHEY and CDR2 is SMNVEV in the germline V gene (reference sequence). Losses at the gene ends were 6 bases for V and 4 bases for J; bases not matched to a gene: 9. The CDR3 is CASRGAGLGSDTQYF. In DNA, the CDR3 is TGTGCCAGCAGGGGGGCGGGACTAGGATCAGATACGCAGTATTTT.

The rearrangement uses TRBV2 and TRBJ2-7; 10 bases are a match to TRBD1. The trim removed 5 bases at V and 6 bases at J, leaving 4 bases unmatched. Germline values: CDR1 SNHLY, CDR2 FYNNEI. This CDR3 comprises 13 residues. The CDR3 reads CASSSGQGGEQYF. The CDR3 nucleotides read TGTGCCAGCAGTTCCGGACAGGGGGGCGAGCAGTACTTC.

CDR3 protein: CAIRQADSYNEQFF. In nucleotides, the CDR3 is TGTGCCATAAGACAGGCCGACTCCTACAATGAGCAGTTCTTC. The chain combines TRBV10-3 with TRBJ2-1, with D perhaps matching TRBD1 (6 bases). The germline V gene has CDR1 ENHRY and CDR2 SYGVKD. The CDR3 covers 14 residues. Trimming removed 9 bases from V and 0 bases from J, with 12 bases in between.

V usage is TRBV11-2 and J usage is TRBJ1-4; no definite D call. V lost 4 bases to trimming and J lost 7 bases, with 19 bases between them. Per germline, CDR1 SGHAT and CDR2 FQNNGV. This CDR3 contains 16 residues. The CDR3 sequence: CASSSLKGTGLEKLFF. The CDR3, as DNA: TGTGCCAGCAGCTCCCTGAAGGGAACCGGTCTTGAAAAACTGTTTTTT.

This sequence joins TRBV2 and TRBJ2-7, with TRBD2 matching over 13 bases. The ends lost 6 bases at V and 6 bases at J; junction bases unmatched: 8. This CDR3 contains 15 residues. Germline V gene data show CDR1 as SNHLY and CDR2 as FYNNEI. CDR3 in amino acids: CASRPYTSGRGEQYF. The CDR3 bases are TGTGCCAGCAGGCCCTATACTAGCGGGAGGGGCGAGCAGTACTTC.

This clone appeared a few times. One base separates it from a far larger clone, so it is likely a read error. Other DNA sequences from this sample encode an identical CDR3 as well. The rearrangement links TRBV29-1 to TRBJ1-1; D not certain. The V gene's germline CDR1 is SQVTM and CDR2 ANQGSEA. Trimming took off 4 bases at V and 1 base at J, with 4 bases between the two ends. This CDR3 comprises 11 residues. CDR3 DNA: TGCAGCGTTGCAGCGAACACTGAAGCTTTCTTT. Residues: CSVAANTEAFF.

Regarding this clone: The junction departs from germline at one end; a sequencing error may be responsible. The CDR3 coding sequence is TGTGCCAGTAGTGATAGACAGGTCGGGCTCTTC. Protein sequence: CASSDRQVGLF. This chain uses TRBV19 with TRBJ2-1; D might be TRBD1 (6 bases). There are 11 residues in the CDR3. Germline CDR1 is LNHDA and CDR2 is SQIVND (reference sequence).

This chain connects TRBV5-5 to TRBJ2-7; D is undetermined. Trimming shortened V by 4 bases and J by 6 bases, and 23 bases separated the two germline ends. The CDR3 consists of 16 residues. The germline V gene has CDR1 SGHKS and CDR2 YYEKEE (reference sequence). CDR3 residues: CASSLIRVGFGLEQYF. CDR3 coding DNA: TGTGCCAGCAGCCTGATTCGTGTGGGATTCGGCCTCGAGCAGTACTTC. Full variable domain (remainder filled in from reference TRBV5-5 and TRBJ2-7): DAGVTQSPTHLIKTRGQQVTLRCSPISGHKSVSWYQQVLGQGPQFIFQYYEKEERGRGNFPDRFSARQFPNYSSELNVNALLLGDSALYLCASSLIRVGFGLEQYFGPGTRLTVT.

The rearrangement uses TRBV28 and TRBJ2-2, with D tentatively TRBD1 (6 bases). Germline V gene data show CDR1 as MDHEN and CDR2 as SYDVKM. With 5 bases removed from V and 4 bases from J, the gap between germline ends came to 8 bases. The CDR3 runs 13 residues. The CDR3 bases are TGTGCCAGCAGTCCAGGGGCCACCGGGGAGCTGTTTTTT. Translated, it gives CASSPGATGELFF.

The chain carries TRBV29-1 and TRBJ2-5; 10 bases match TRBD2. CDR1 is SQVTM, CDR2 ANQGSEA, per germline. Unmatched junction bases numbered 10, after V lost 5 bases and J lost 7 bases. The CDR3 contains 14 residues. For the CDR3, the DNA is TGCAGCGTTCGCAAGGATAGCGGGGGGAGGACCCAGTACTTC. It encodes CSVRKDSGGRTQYF.

The gene calls are TRBV5-8 and TRBJ1-2; TRBD1 matches at 8 bases. CDR3 length: 16 amino acids. CDR1 is SGHTS, CDR2 YDEGEE, per germline. V dropped 4 bases and J dropped 2; count of bases not matched to a gene: 10. The CDR3 is CASSGRTGRGNYGYTF. CDR3 sequence (DNA): TGTGCCAGCAGCGGACGGACAGGGCGGGGGAACTATGGCTACACCTTC.

This clone has just one count. The genes are TRBV6-5 and TRBJ2-3; a weak D match, TRBD1 (6 bases). This CDR3 comprises 13 residues. V gave up 5 bases and J gave up 4 bases, with 10 bases separating them. Per germline, CDR1 MNHEY and CDR2 SVGAGI. The CDR3 coding sequence is TGTGCCAGCAGTCCGGCAGGGGCAGATACGCAGTATTTT. It encodes CASSPAGADTQYF.

This clone has only one observation. The rearrangement joins TRBV9 to TRBJ2-7; TRBD2 agrees at 7 bases. CDR3 size: 15 residues. V gave up 4 bases and J gave up 0 bases; unmatched junction bases: 7. Per the germline V gene, CDR1 is SGDLS and CDR2 is YYNGEE. The CDR3 DNA follows: TGTGCCAGCAGCCCTGGACTAGATCCCTCCTACGAGCAGTACTTC. Its protein is CASSPGLDPSYEQYF.

This clone was counted once. The rearrangement links TRBV27 to TRBJ1-6; the match to TRBD1 covers 7 bases. From germline, CDR1 is MNHEY and CDR2 SMNVEV (reference sequence). The CDR3 length is 15 residues. The junction had 1 base not matched to a gene; V was cut back by 1 base and J by 4 bases. The CDR3 loop reads CASSLWGQYNSPLHF. CDR3 nucleotide sequence: TGTGCCAGCAGTTTATGGGGACAGTATAATTCACCCCTCCACTTT.

The V call is TRBV28, the J call TRBJ1-2; 8 bases line up with TRBD1. Germline CDR1 and CDR2: MDHEN and SYDVKM. With 6 bases clipped from V and 2 bases from J, the junction kept 5 bases outside the gene matches. The CDR3 sequence is 14 residues long. As DNA, the CDR3 is TGTGCCAGCAGACCGGGACAGGCAAACTATGGCTACACCTTC. It is translated as CASRPGQANYGYTF.

The rearrangement uses TRBV7-2 and TRBJ1-5; a weak D match, TRBD1 (5 bases). The CDR3 runs 15 residues. V lost 7 bases and J 2 bases, leaving 15 bases between the germline ends. The V gene's germline CDR1 is SGHTA and CDR2 FQGNSA. In DNA form, the CDR3 reads TGTGCCAGCACCCCTTACCCGGGGGGCAATCAGCCCCAGCATTTT. Encoded protein: CASTPYPGGNQPQHF. Filled out from reference TRBV7-2 and TRBJ1-5, the complete variable domain reads GAGVSQSPSNKVTEKGKDVELRCDPISGHTALYWYRQSLGQGLEFLIYFQGNSAPDKSGLPSDRFSAERTGGSVSTLTIQRTQQEDSAVYLCASTPYPGGNQPQHFGDGTRLSIL.

The CDR3 DNA is TGTGCCAGCAGTTTAGGACCGCCTGGGGGTCCCTACGAGCAGTACTTC. The encoded protein is CASSLGPPGGPYEQYF. The chain uses TRBV27 and TRBJ2-7; D might be TRBD1 or TRBD2, each matching 5 bases. The V end was cut by 2 bases, the J end by 2 bases, with 16 bases between. The germline V gene encodes CDR1 MNHEY and CDR2 SMNVEV (reference sequence). This CDR3 has 16 residues.

V usage is TRBV2 and J usage is TRBJ2-2; D might be TRBD1 (5 bases). V was clipped by 6 bases and J by 1 base, with 9 bases between them. The CDR3 has 14 residues. The germline V gene has CDR1 SNHLY and CDR2 FYNNEI. The CDR3 DNA follows: TGTGCCAGCAGAGTTGGACAGAACACCGGGGAGCTGTTTTTT. Translation gives CASRVGQNTGELFF.

This clone was picked up one time. CDR3 loop: CAISIDRNTEAFF. The CDR3 DNA sequence: TGTGCCATCAGTATAGACAGGAACACTGAAGCTTTCTTT. The V gene is TRBV10-3, the J gene TRBJ1-1, with D perhaps TRBD1 (5 bases). The V end was cut by 5 bases, the J end by 1 base, with 8 bases between. The V gene's germline CDR1 is ENHRY and CDR2 SYGVKD. The CDR3 consists of 13 residues.

This clone has ten or more counts. The rearrangement joins TRBV5-8 to TRBJ1-1; 7 nucleotides line up with TRBD1. Per the germline V gene, CDR1 is SGHTS and CDR2 is YDEGEE. This CDR3 region has 14 residues. Germline trimming cut 2 bases from V and 6 bases from J; bases unmatched to any gene: 7. This CDR3 is CASSFTGEEPEAFF. CDR3 nucleotide sequence: TGTGCCAGCAGCTTCACAGGGGAGGAGCCTGAAGCTTTCTTT.